This TCR beta chain was recovered during a study of OX40 agonist ivuxolimab in advanced cancers. Background on the study: The study treated patients with ivuxolimab, an agonistic anti-OX40 (CD134) antibody. Participants averaged roughly 57 years of age (range 23 to 79) and were roughly 83% male.

The method was immunoSEQ multiplex PCR; TCRdb's version includes in-frame clones alone and lacks a portion of them. In the table there are some 83,000 clones, 86% of which are singletons. CDR3 length: 17 residues. V was clipped by 2 bases and J by 5 bases; unmatched bases: 9. Looked up from germline, CDR1 is SGHVS and CDR2 is FQNEAQ. This clonotype was sampled from an adult with an advanced solid tumor such as melanoma, head and neck, liver or kidney cancer. This specimen was CD4+ or CD8+ T cells sorted from blood, taken in a trial of the OX40 agonist ivuxolimab. The rearrangement links TRBV7-8 to TRBJ2-5; 12 positions match TRBD2. In nucleotides, the CDR3 is TGTGCCAGCAGCTTATCCCTAGCGGGGGGGGGTTTGGAGACCCAGTACTTC. Amino acids: CASSLSLAGGGLETQYF.